This TCR beta chain was found in a study of blood T cell repertoires in COVID-19 (TCRdb year 2020). General notes on the study: The collaborator samples originated in the United States, Italy and Spain and spanned the acute and convalescent phases of COVID-19. The material from the prospective study consisted of cDNA or gDNA derived from T cells, B-cell-depleted T cells, or PBMCs. The dataset comprised deeply sampled blood TCRbeta repertoires from subjects exposed to, actively infected with, or recovered from COVID-19. The repertoires were released in a freely available public database meant as a resource for research on the immune response to SARS-CoV-2. The samples were drawn from two sources: the first 160 participants of the ongoing ImmuneRACE study, and fewer than 1,500 subjects contributed by 6 global collaborators. Sample metadata almost always included a de-identified subject ID, COVID-19 status, age in years and sex. HLA class I and class II types, where available, came from metadata supplied by the sample provider rather than from assay-based typing. What the study reported, not specific to this receptor: The quantity of clinical and demographic metadata differed by source and by participant and was supplied without curation.

Enrolling through a virtual design, the prospective study's participants ranged in age from roughly 18 to 95 years and lived across roughly 23 United States geographic areas. In the prospective study, participants were assigned to cohorts based on the clinical history participants reported in a screening survey and a study questionnaire. In the prospective study, whole blood, serum and a nasopharyngeal or oropharyngeal swab were collected from each participant by mobile phlebotomists. Participants in the prospective study had the option to provide additional blood draws and questionnaires over a roughly two-month period. Before DNA extraction, prospective study blood samples were shipped either frozen or at room temperature. The cysteine opens and the phenylalanine closes a CDR3 of 16 amino acids. This entry keeps only the CDR3 DNA: 48 bases, framed from base 1. The germline V gene (reference sequence) supplies CDR1 LGHDT and CDR2 YNNKEL. Germline trimming: 4 bases from V, 7 bases from J; junction bases outside gene matches: 6.

The immunoSEQ Assay, a bias-controlled multiplex PCR, was used to amplify TCRbeta CDR3 regions from genomic DNA. As for how the authors treated the data: The number of nucleated cells in each sample was estimated from the amplification of reference gene primers within the assay. Sequence reads were collapsed and filtered to measure the absolute abundance of every unique TCRbeta CDR3 rearrangement. Productive Simpson clonality was computed per sample as the square root of Simpson's diversity index over productive rearrangements. TCRdb holds this immuneACCESS table with in-frame rearrangements only. Some clones are missing; in checked studies, unresolved V genes explain under half, and the rest has no known cause. The DNA gave D and trimming, while V, J and clone size come from that table. A total of about 240,000 clones appear in this sample, about 90% of them only once. The top ten constitute approximately 3.5% of the sample.

With respect to this clone: Its antigen target is currently unknown. No quality values exist for individual bases; no much larger clone is one base distant.

Here the chain combines TRBV3-1 (or the pseudogene TRBV3-2) and TRBJ2-2, with 13 junctional bases fitting TRBD2. Sequenced: PBMCs or T cells enriched from blood (not recorded which). This TCR derives from a woman between 40 and 55 years old with acute COVID-19. The DNA is as follows: TGTGCCAGCAGCCCCTGGACTAGCGGGAGTAGCGGGGAGCTGTTTTTT. This translates into CASSPWTSGSSGELFF.